This entry features one T cell receptor (beta chain) sequence. Its target is not known. Both 60 Vbeta primers and 13 Jbeta primers went into the PCR. TCRdb keeps only in-frame clones here, not all; method: immunoSEQ multiplex PCR. This table holds approximately 84,000 clones, around 80% found once. This entry belongs to a study of cytomegalovirus exposure and HLA in healthy donors. Whole-study findings and limits: Presence/absence comparisons presumed near-even sequencing depth among donors. Cytomegalovirus association was assigned to approximately 160 TCR beta chains.

With V trimmed by 5 bases and J by 5 bases, 2 bases remained unmatched. Germline V gene data show CDR1 as SGHVS and CDR2 as FQNEAQ. The CDR3 runs to 13 residues. The genes are TRBV7-8 and TRBJ1-5; 8 nucleotides line up with TRBD1. The receptor was derived from a man aged 35-49 years in good health and CMV-seronegative. Sequencing was done on a sample of PBMCs. The CDR3 region has the DNA TGTGCCAGCAGCACACAGGGGGATCAGCCCCAGCATTTT. As protein: CASSTQGDQPQHF.